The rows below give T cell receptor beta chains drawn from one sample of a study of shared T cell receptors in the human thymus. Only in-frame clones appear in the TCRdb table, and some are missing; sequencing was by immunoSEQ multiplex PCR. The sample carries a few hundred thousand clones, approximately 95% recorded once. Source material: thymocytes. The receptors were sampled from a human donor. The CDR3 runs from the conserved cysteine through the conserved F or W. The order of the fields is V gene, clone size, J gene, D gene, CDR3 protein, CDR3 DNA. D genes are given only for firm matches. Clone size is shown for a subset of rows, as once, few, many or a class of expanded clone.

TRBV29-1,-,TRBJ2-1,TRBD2,CSVVLPASGSFNEQFF,TGCAGCGTTGTCCTTCCGGCTAGCGGGAGTTTCAATGAGCAGTTCTTC
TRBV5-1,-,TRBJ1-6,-,CASSSPDGRVQAAPLHF,TGCGCCAGCAGCTCCCCGGACGGCCGAGTGCAGGCGGCACCCCTCCACTTT
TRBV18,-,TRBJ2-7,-,CASSPPGGLGYEQYF,TGTGCCAGCTCACCACCGGGGGGCCTAGGGTACGAGCAGTACTTC
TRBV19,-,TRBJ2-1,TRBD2,CASSIELAVGDEQFF,TGTGCCAGTAGTATCGAACTAGCGGTCGGGGATGAGCAGTTCTTC
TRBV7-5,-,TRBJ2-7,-,CARSLPPHRDRWTYEQYF,TGTGCCAGAAGCCTACCCCCACACAGGGATCGGTGGACCTACGAGCAGTACTTC
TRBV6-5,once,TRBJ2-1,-,CASMTGPGDEQFF,TGTGCCAGCATGACAGGTCCGGGGGATGAGCAGTTCTTC
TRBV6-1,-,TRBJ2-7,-,CASSLRDRPYEQYF,TGTGCCAGCAGTCTCCGGGACCGACCCTACGAGCAGTACTTC
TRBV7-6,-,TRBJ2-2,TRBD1,CASSLGQGTNTGELFF,TGTGCCAGCAGCTTGGGACAGGGAACGAACACCGGGGAGCTGTTTTTT
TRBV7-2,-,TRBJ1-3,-,CASSPGRRDTIYF,TGTGCCAGCAGTCCCGGGAGGCGGGACACCATATATTTT
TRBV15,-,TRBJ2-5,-,CATKWGEARLETQYF,TGTGCCACCAAGTGGGGGGAGGCCAGATTAGAGACCCAGTACTTC
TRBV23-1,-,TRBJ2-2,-,CASSQYIHGRYTGELFF,TGCGCCAGCAGTCAATATATCCACGGCCGCTACACCGGGGAGCTGTTTTTT
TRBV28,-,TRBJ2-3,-,CASSLRRGPLSRLTDTQYF,TGTGCCAGCAGTTTACGCCGAGGGCCCCTTAGCCGCCTCACAGATACGCAGTATTTT
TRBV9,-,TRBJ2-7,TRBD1,CASSPRDREKPYEQYF,TGTGCCAGCAGCCCCCGTGACAGGGAGAAACCCTACGAGCAGTACTTC
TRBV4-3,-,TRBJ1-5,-,CASSQDRAASNQPQHF,TGCGCCAGCAGCCAAGATCGGGCGGCTAGCAATCAGCCCCAGCATTTT
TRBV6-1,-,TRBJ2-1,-,CAGSVYGTPYNEQFF,TGTGCCGGCAGTGTATACGGGACACCCTACAATGAGCAGTTCTTC
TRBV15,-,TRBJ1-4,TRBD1,CATRGTGFSTNEKLFF,TGTGCCACCAGGGGGACAGGTTTCTCAACTAATGAAAAACTGTTTTTT
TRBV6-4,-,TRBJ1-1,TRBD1,CASSPGQGNTEAFF,TGTGCCAGCAGCCCGGGACAGGGGAACACTGAAGCTTTCTTT
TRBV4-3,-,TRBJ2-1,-,CASSQGTQDSYNEQFF,TGCGCCAGCAGCCAAGGAACCCAGGACTCCTACAATGAGCAGTTCTTC
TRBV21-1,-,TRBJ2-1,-,CASSLLNNEQFF,TGTGCCAGCAGCCTCCTCAATAACGAGCAGTTCTTC
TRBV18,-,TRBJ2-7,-,CASSPTEGATIYEQYF,TGTGCCAGCTCCCCCACGGAGGGGGCGACCATCTACGAGCAGTACTTC
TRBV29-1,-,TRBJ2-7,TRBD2,CSVGGLAGPTPDYEQYF,TGCAGCGTTGGAGGACTAGCGGGACCCACACCTGACTACGAGCAGTACTTC
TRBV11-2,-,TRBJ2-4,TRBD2,CASSREEGMAKNIQYF,TGTGCCAGCAGCCGGGAGGAGGGGATGGCCAAAAACATTCAGTACTTC
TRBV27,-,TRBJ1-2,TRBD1,CASSSQGHYGYTF,TGTGCCAGCAGTTCACAGGGGCATTATGGCTACACCTTC
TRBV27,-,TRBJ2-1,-,CASSFNRAPRPNEQFF,TGTGCCAGCAGTTTTAATAGGGCCCCCAGACCCAATGAGCAGTTCTTC
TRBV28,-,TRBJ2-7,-,CASSLQDGAPYEQYF,TGTGCCAGCAGTTTACAGGACGGGGCACCATACGAGCAGTACTTC
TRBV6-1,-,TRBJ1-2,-,CASSDRGEGRYGYTF,TGTGCCAGCAGTGATCGGGGGGAGGGGAGGTATGGCTACACCTTC
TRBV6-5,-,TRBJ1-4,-,CASRPTGFSNEKLFF,TGTGCCAGCAGGCCCACAGGGTTCTCTAATGAAAAACTGTTTTTT
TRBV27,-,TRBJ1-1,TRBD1,CASSPTGYTEAFF,TGTGCCAGCAGCCCGACAGGGTACACTGAAGCTTTCTTT
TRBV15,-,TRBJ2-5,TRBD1,CATSGGPGQISLGETQYF,TGTGCCACCAGCGGGGGTCCGGGACAGATCTCCCTCGGGGAGACCCAGTACTTC
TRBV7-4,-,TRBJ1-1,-,CASRILGGAGTEAFF,TGTGCCAGCAGAATTTTAGGGGGGGCTGGAACTGAAGCTTTCTTT
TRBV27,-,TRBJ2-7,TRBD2,CASSSKIRLAGLPSYEQYF,TGTGCCAGCAGTTCAAAAATCCGACTAGCGGGATTACCATCCTACGAGCAGTACTTC
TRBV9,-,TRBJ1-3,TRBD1,CASSVDREETGNTIYF,TGTGCCAGCAGCGTTGACAGGGAGGAAACTGGAAACACCATATATTTT
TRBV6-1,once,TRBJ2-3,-,CASSPSRGTDTQYF,TGTGCCAGCAGTCCCTCCCGTGGCACCGATACGCAGTATTTT
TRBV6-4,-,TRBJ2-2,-,CASSDSTEGITGELFF,TGTGCCAGCAGTGACTCGACAGAGGGGATAACCGGGGAGCTGTTTTTT
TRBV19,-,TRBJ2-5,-,CASSIAAGQETQYF,TGTGCCAGTAGTATCGCGGCAGGACAAGAGACCCAGTACTTC